These 27 T cell receptor beta chains originate from one sample sequenced in a study of T cell responses to AZD1222 COVID-19 vaccine. This table comes from immunoSEQ multiplex PCR, and its TCRdb copy is limited to in-frame clones, with some not included. The sample lists 150,000 to 200,000 clones, about 92% seen once, with about 2.8% in the top ten. This material consisted of peripheral blood, taken on day 0 of AZD1222 vaccination. The receptors here all came from an adult in good health.

The rearrangement uses TRBV6-5 and TRBJ2-7; 10 nucleotides align to TRBD2. J lost 4 bases, V lost 2 bases, and 8 bases had no gene match. In germline, CDR1 is MNHEY, CDR2 SVGAGI. This CDR3 spans 16 amino acids. The CDR3, as DNA: TGTGCCAGCAGTTACCGCACTAGCGGGACGGGGTACGAGCAGTACTTC. This codes for CASSYRTSGTGYEQYF.

The chain is built from TRBV5-8 and TRBJ1-2, with TRBD1 identical over 9 bases. In germline, CDR1 is SGHTS, CDR2 YDEGEE. V lost 1 base, J lost 7 bases, and 2 bases stayed unmatched. The CDR3 is made up of 13 amino acids. The CDR3 is CASSLYRGPGYTF. The CDR3 bases are TGTGCCAGCAGCTTGTACAGGGGGCCTGGCTACACCTTC.

This sequence joins TRBV27 and TRBJ2-6, with TRBD2 matching 7 bases. With 8 bases clipped from V and 4 bases from J, the junction kept 17 bases outside the gene matches. This CDR3 region has 18 residues. Germline V gene sequence: CDR1 MNHEY, CDR2 SMNVEV (reference sequence). The CDR3, as DNA: TGTGCCAGCTGTTACGCGGGACTAACGGTAGGAGGGGCCAACGTCCTGACTTTC. Encoded protein: CASCYAGLTVGGANVLTF.

The chain joins TRBV2 to TRBJ1-3; D is perhaps TRBD1 (6 bases). Germline V gene lookup returns CDR1 SNHLY and CDR2 FYNNEI. This CDR3 region has 16 residues. V was trimmed by 1 base and J by 2 bases, leaving 12 bases between them. CDR3 DNA sequence: TGTGCCAGCAGTGAAGAGGCAGGACAGCCTGGAAACACCATATATTTT. This encodes CASSEEAGQPGNTIYF.

This chain joins TRBV11-2 and TRBJ2-7; the match to TRBD2 covers 8 bases. Trimming cost V 1 base and J 2 bases; bases outside gene matches: 4. Germline V gene lookup returns CDR1 SGHAT and CDR2 FQNNGV. The length of the CDR3 is 15 residues. The CDR3 is CASSLALAVTYEQYF. The CDR3 nucleotides are TGTGCCAGCAGCTTAGCACTAGCGGTGACCTACGAGCAGTACTTC.

CDR3 DNA sequence: TGTGCCAGCAGTTACTACGTTCACTACGAGCAGTACTTC. This translates into CASSYYVHYEQYF. V gene TRBV6-5 combines with J gene TRBJ2-7, with D unclear. This CDR3 is built from 13 residues. The V gene's germline CDR1 is MNHEY and CDR2 SVGAGI. Trimming cost V 1 base and J 3 bases, with 7 bases left between them.

This chain joins TRBV7-6 and TRBJ1-2; no clear D. The CDR3 is made up of 15 amino acids. Looked up from germline, CDR1 is SGHVS and CDR2 is FNYEAQ. V lost 4 bases to trimming and J lost 8 bases, with 20 bases between them. This CDR3 reads CASSSGDIGQGGYTF. The CDR3 nucleotides are TGTGCCAGCAGCTCGGGAGACATCGGCCAAGGGGGCTACACCTTC.

The chain couples TRBV6-5 to TRBJ1-2, with 8 bases aligning to TRBD1. The CDR3 runs to 13 residues. The germline CDR1 and CDR2 sequences are MNHEY and SVGAGI. The V and J ends lost 7 bases and 7 bases, in that order; junction bases with no gene match: 8. The CDR3 nucleotides read TGTGCCAGCACTCCGGGACAGGCGGGTGGCTACACCTTC. Amino acid sequence: CASTPGQAGGYTF.

The chain combines TRBV6-5 with TRBJ1-2; 10 bases are shared with TRBD1. Germline V gene sequence: CDR1 MNHEY, CDR2 SVGAGI. V lost 6 bases and J lost 4; bases outside the gene matches: 8. The CDR3 totals 15 residues. CDR3 region: CASSRDRGPSYGYTF. CDR3 in DNA: TGTGCCAGCAGCCGCGACAGGGGGCCTTCCTATGGCTACACCTTC.

The genes are TRBV9 and TRBJ2-5; a weak D match, TRBD2 (5 bases). V was cut by 4 bases and J by 2 bases, with 15 bases left in between. Germline CDR1 is SGDLS and CDR2 is YYNGEE. The CDR3 is made up of 15 amino acids. DNA for the CDR3: TGTGCCAGCAGCCCGGCGGGTCCACTACAAGAGACCCAGTACTTC. Protein sequence: CASSPAGPLQETQYF. Complete variable domain (other parts from reference TRBV9 and TRBJ2-5): DSGVTQTPKHLITATGQRVTLRCSPRSGDLSVYWYQQSLDQGLQFLIQYYNGEERAKGNILERFSAQQFPDLHSELNLSSLELGDSALYFCASSPAGPLQETQYFGPGTRLLVL.

This chain joins TRBV7-9 and TRBJ2-3; TRBD2 matches 16 bases. The CDR3 has 19 residues. CDR1 is SEHNR and CDR2 is FQNEAQ in the germline V gene (reference sequence). V lost 6 bases and J lost 4; bases outside the gene matches: 13. The CDR3 region is CASSRRGTSGRAGADTQYF. Written as DNA, the CDR3 is TGTGCCAGCAGTCGTAGAGGGACTAGCGGGAGGGCCGGGGCAGATACGCAGTATTTT.

The J gene is TRBJ2-3, the V gene TRBV5-1; the D gene is possibly TRBD2 (5 bases). CDR3 length: 13 amino acids. The germline CDR1 and CDR2 sequences are SGHRS and YFSETQ. V was cut by 0 bases and J by 8 bases, with 10 bases left in between. The DNA of the CDR3 is TGCGCCAGCAGCTTGGCCACGGGGATTACGCAGTATTTT. This encodes CASSLATGITQYF.

The J gene is TRBJ2-5, the V gene TRBV18, with 11 positions matching TRBD2. The CDR3 loop spans 15 amino acids. CDR1 and CDR2 (germline): KGHSH, LQKENI. After removal of 6 bases from V and 4 bases from J, the junction contained 7 bases not matched to a gene. The CDR3 loop is CASSPGLAGRETQYF. The CDR3 nucleotides read TGTGCCAGCTCGCCTGGACTAGCGGGTCGAGAGACCCAGTACTTC.

Concerning this clone: An end of the junction differs from the germline gene, which may be a read error. The chain links TRBV6-5 to TRBJ1-2; 9 bases line up with TRBD1. The CDR3 covers 14 residues. Germline-derived CDR1 and CDR2 are MNHEY and SVGAGI. The CDR3 loop is CASSYPGQGYVYTF. CDR3 sequence (DNA): TGTGCCAGCAGTTACCCGGGACAGGGATATGTCTACACCTTC.

The chain carries TRBV9 and TRBJ1-2, with D uncertain. The CDR3 length is 10 residues. Trimming removed 3 bases from V and 9 bases from J, with 6 bases in between. Germline-derived CDR1 and CDR2 are SGDLS and YYNGEE. CDR3 nucleotides: TGTGCCAGCAGCGGTAGGAGCTACACCTTC. This encodes CASSGRSYTF.

V gene TRBV19 combines with J gene TRBJ1-2, with D perhaps matching TRBD1 (5 bases). Germline assignment: CDR1 LNHDA and CDR2 SQIVND (reference sequence). The CDR3 runs to 14 residues. V lost 2 bases, J lost 2 bases, and 9 bases lay in between. The DNA of the CDR3 is TGTGCCAGTAGTATACTTACAGGCAACTATGGCTACACCTTC. Translating it yields CASSILTGNYGYTF. The full variable domain, rest sourced from reference TRBV19 and TRBJ1-2, is DGGITQSPKYLFRKEGQNVTLSCEQNLNHDAMYWYRQDPGQGLRLIYYSQIVNDFQKGDIAEGYSVSREKKESFPLTVTSAQKNPTAFYLCASSILTGNYGYTFGSGTRLTVV.

The table lists this clone with a count of one. V and J are TRBV5-1 and TRBJ1-1, with 12 bases matching TRBD1. This CDR3 is built from 16 residues. Germline values: CDR1 SGHRS, CDR2 YFSETQ. Losses at the gene ends were 4 bases for V and 2 bases for J; bases not matched to a gene: 6. The CDR3 region has the DNA TGCGCCAGCAGCCCCGGGACAGGGGGCATTAACACTGAAGCTTTCTTT. Translated: CASSPGTGGINTEAFF.

The chain uses TRBV3-1 (or the pseudogene TRBV3-2) and TRBJ2-3; TRBD2 matches 12 bases. CDR1 is LGHDT and CDR2 is YNNKEL in the germline V gene (reference sequence). CDR3 length: 18 residues. Unmatched junction bases numbered 12, after V lost 4 bases and J lost 4 bases. For the CDR3, the DNA is TGTGCCAGCAGCCCTTCCGGACTAGCGGGAAGTATTCCAGATACGCAGTATTTT. Translation: CASSPSGLAGSIPDTQYF.

V and J are TRBV19 and TRBJ2-2; 12 bases are shared with TRBD2. The CDR3 length is 17 residues. Germline CDR1 is LNHDA and CDR2 is SQIVND (reference sequence). V lost 6 bases and J lost 4; bases outside the gene matches: 9. The CDR3 nucleotides read TGTGCCAGTAGCCTCCTAGCGGGAGGGCCGGGCACCGGGGAGCTGTTTTTT. Translating it yields CASSLLAGGPGTGELFF.

As DNA, the CDR3 is TGCGCCAGCAGCTTGGAGGGGGTCGGTAGCACAGATACGCAGTATTTT. Its translation is CASSLEGVGSTDTQYF. This sequence joins TRBV5-1 and TRBJ2-3; D is possibly TRBD1 (6 bases). Looked up from germline, CDR1 is SGHRS and CDR2 is YFSETQ. The ends were cut back, 0 bases at V and 0 bases at J, with 11 bases in the middle. This CDR3 is 16 amino acids long.

The chain couples TRBV30 to TRBJ1-4, with D hard to call. Germline values: CDR1 GTSNPN, CDR2 SVGIG (reference sequence). The CDR3 loop spans 13 amino acids. Trimming cost V 7 bases and J 8 bases, with 17 bases left between them. CDR3 coding DNA: TGTGCCTCTTTGGGCCTCGAGGGAGAAAAACTGTTTTTT. Translated, it gives CASLGLEGEKLFF.

The chain combines TRBV11-2 with TRBJ1-1, with D hard to call. Deletions cut 4 bases from V and 6 bases from J, with 6 bases between. The length of the CDR3 is 11 residues. Germline V lookup: CDR1 SGHAT, CDR2 FQNNGV. In DNA, the CDR3 is TGTGCCAGCAGCTATGGATCTGAAGCTTTCTTT. As protein: CASSYGSEAFF.

This clone was observed a single time. In nucleotides, the CDR3 is TGTGCCAGCAGTTTGTCAGGGAGAGAAAAACTGTTTTTT. Its protein is CASSLSGREKLFF. V is TRBV2 and J is TRBJ1-4, with a tentative D call TRBD1 (5 bases). Trimming removed 5 bases from V and 8 bases from J, with 12 bases in between. In germline, CDR1 is SNHLY, CDR2 FYNNEI. This CDR3 is 13 amino acids long. Based on the CDR3 plus reference TRBV2 and TRBJ1-4, the full variable domain is EPEVTQTPSHQVTQMGQEVILRCVPISNHLYFYWYRQILGQKVEFLVSFYNNEISEKSEIFDDQFSVERPDGSNFTLKIRSTKLEDSAMYFCASSLSGREKLFFGSGTQLSVL.

The chain is built from TRBV6-5 and TRBJ1-1; unclear D gene. The V gene lost 2 bases and the J gene lost 6 bases, with 10 bases spanning the gap. This CDR3 has 13 amino acids. Looked up from germline, CDR1 is MNHEY and CDR2 is SVGAGI. This CDR3 is CASSYNPLSEAFF. The CDR3 DNA reads as TGTGCCAGCAGTTACAATCCTCTTTCTGAAGCTTTCTTT.

The V gene is TRBV7-2, the J gene TRBJ2-7, with D hard to call. The CDR3 covers 12 residues. The germline gives CDR1 SGHTA, CDR2 FQGNSA. V lost 5 bases to trimming and J lost 8 bases, with 13 bases between them. CDR3: CASSPQTVQQYF. The CDR3 region has the DNA TGTGCCAGCAGCCCACAAACCGTCCAGCAGTACTTC.

V gene TRBV9 combines with J gene TRBJ1-1; D may be TRBD1 (6 bases). The germline V and J ends were trimmed by 0 bases and 0 bases, with 9 bases remaining between them. Germline V gives CDR1 SGDLS, CDR2 YYNGEE. CDR3 length equals 15 residues. The CDR3 DNA is TGTGCCAGCAGCGTAGATGGGGGCATGAACACTGAAGCTTTCTTT. Its protein product is CASSVDGGMNTEAFF.

The chain has TRBV5-5 and TRBJ1-5; unclear D gene. This CDR3 has 15 amino acids. Trimming pared 1 base from V and 2 bases from J, leaving 10 bases between. Germline V lookup: CDR1 SGHKS, CDR2 YYEKEE (reference sequence). CDR3 nucleotides: TGTGCCAGCAGCTTGATGGGAAGAGGCAATCAGCCCCAGCATTTT. Amino acids: CASSLMGRGNQPQHF.